Below, one T cell receptor (beta chain) is given with its context. V lost 5 bases, J lost 1 base, and 11 bases lay in between. Germline assignment: CDR1 GTSNPN and CDR2 SVGIG (reference sequence). The CDR3 spans 13 residues. This entry is derived from a study of blood T cell repertoires in COVID-19. Study-wide background: The analysed material was cDNA or gDNA that came from T cells, B-cell-depleted T cells, or PBMCs.

Original data processing: Amplification of reference gene primers provided the estimated nucleated cell counts. Sequencing used immunoSEQ multiplex PCR; TCRdb keeps in-frame clones, though not all of them. The DNA gave D and trimming, while V, J and clone size come from that table. Among under 350,000 clones listed, approximately 91% were seen once. Cohort assignment relied on participant-reported clinical history. Input material: PBMCs or T cells enriched from blood (not recorded which). This sequence was found in a woman in her 40s who had recovered from COVID-19. The chain employs TRBV30 and TRBJ1-1, with D possibly matching TRBD1 (6 bases). The chain's CDR3 is CAWEMTGNTEAFF. For the CDR3, the DNA is TGTGCCTGGGAAATGACAGGGAACACTGAAGCTTTCTTT.